The following is a T cell receptor beta chain sequence with its context. This sample was taken from a study of blood T cell repertoires in COVID-19. In the study overall: Some COVID-19 samples were acute and others convalescent; all came from the United States, Italy and Spain.

Produced via immunoSEQ multiplex PCR; TCRdb's table is partial and in-frame only. This table holds some 400,000 clones, around 87% found once. Per the germline V gene, CDR1 is LNHDA and CDR2 is SQIVND (reference sequence). The ends were cut back, 2 bases at V and 7 bases at J, with 21 bases in the middle. The CDR3 contains 18 residues. The sequence derives from a man aged 25 to 40 who had recovered from COVID-19. Sample: PBMCs or T cells enriched from blood (not recorded which). The chain combines TRBV19 with TRBJ1-6; TRBD1 is a possible D gene (5 bases). CDR3 bases: TGTGCCAGTAGTATATCGGTTGGCGGGGGACCCCGAAATTCACCCCTCCACTTT. Translated, it gives CASSISVGGGPRNSPLHF.